Listed below are T cell receptor beta chains from one sample, sequenced in a study of T cells in Graves' hyperthyroidism and ophthalmopathy. TCRdb passed the multiplex PCR reads through MiXCR, listing each CDR3 protein once. In the table there are some 740,000 distinct CDR3 sequences, less than 15% of which are singletons. The source material was blood. The receptors stem from a woman between 18 and 29 years old with Graves' hyperthyroidism. CDR3s include the opening cysteine and the closing phenylalanine or tryptophan. The order of the fields is J gene, V gene, D gene, clone size, CDR3 DNA, CDR3 protein. D genes are given only for firm matches. A clone size is listed for some rows: how often the clone was seen (once, few, many), or a class if it is expanded.

TRBJ2-7,TRBV3-1,NA,many,TGTGCCAGCAGCCACCGGGAGTCCTACGAGCAGTACTTC,CASSHRESYEQYF
TRBJ2-1,TRBV18,TRBD2,NA,TGTGCCAGCTCACCTCGACCGTGGCGCGGGAGCGACTCCTACAATGAGCAGTTCTTC,CASSPRPWRGSDSYNEQFF
TRBJ1-2,TRBV3-1,TRBD1,many,TGTGCCAGCAGCCCACTCTATGCAGTAGGGGGCCGGGGCTACACCTTC,CASSPLYAVGGRGYTF
TRBJ1-2,TRBV6-1,TRBD1,many,TGTGCCAGCAGCCCCGGACCGGGACAGGCGTATGGCTACACCTTC,CASSPGPGQAYGYTF
TRBJ1-2,TRBV27,NA,many,TGTGCCAGCAGTTTAGGTTGGGGAAACTATGGCTACACCTTC,CASSLGWGNYGYTF
TRBJ1-2,TRBV30,NA,many,TGTGCCTCACCGATATGGGAGGCTGGCTACACCTTC,CASPIWEAGYTF
TRBJ2-1,TRBV4-1,TRBD2,few,TGCGCCAGCAGCCAGCCTAGCGGGAGGGCGGGGAATGAGCAGTTCTTC,CASSQPSGRAGNEQFF
TRBJ2-3,TRBV4-1,NA,many,TGCGCCAGCAGCCGAAGACCCAGCACAGATACGCAGTATTTT,CASSRRPSTDTQYF
TRBJ2-2,TRBV12-3/TRBV12-4,TRBD1,few,TGTGCCAGCAGTTTACCCCGGACAGGGGCTGGTTTTCACGGGGAGCTGTTTTTT,CASSLPRTGAGFHGELFF
TRBJ2-3,TRBV15,NA,NA,TGTGCCACCAGTAGAGATTACCGGCAGACAGATACGCAGTATTTT,CATSRDYRQTDTQYF
TRBJ1-1,TRBV6-1,NA,NA,TGTGCCAGCGGTCGGGCAGCAAACACTGAAGCTTTCTTT,CASGRAANTEAFF
TRBJ1-5,TRBV2,NA,many,TGTGCCAGCAGCACATTCGACAGGATCTATAGCAATCAGCCCCAGCATTTT,CASSTFDRIYSNQPQHF
TRBJ2-3,TRBV9,TRBD2,many,TGTGCCAGCAGCCTTAGCGGGACCAGCACAGATACGCAGTATTTT,CASSLSGTSTDTQYF
TRBJ2-1,TRBV18,TRBD2,NA,TGTGCCAGCTCACCATTCCCCGCGGGAGGCTACAATGAGCAGTTCTTC,CASSPFPAGGYNEQFF
TRBJ2-3,TRBV20-1,NA,many,TGCAGTGCTAGTCCTGGGAGCACAGATACGCAGTATTTT,CSASPGSTDTQYF
TRBJ2-7,TRBV7-8,NA,NA,TGTGCCAGCAGCTTTGGCTTTAGGGAACTAAAGCACTCCCCCGTCTACGAGCAGTACTTC,CASSFGFRELKHSPVYEQYF
TRBJ2-3,TRBV7-3,NA,many,TGTGCCAGCAGCTTAATCAGGACAGATACGCAGTATTTT,CASSLIRTDTQYF
TRBJ1-5,TRBV28,NA,NA,TGTGCCAGCAGTCCCTCCAGGTTTAATCAGCCCCAGCATTTT,CASSPSRFNQPQHF
TRBJ2-5,TRBV24-1,NA,many,TGTGCCACCAGTTCGAGGAGCCAAGAGACCCAGTACTTC,CATSSRSQETQYF
TRBJ2-3,TRBV6-1,TRBD2,few,TGTGCCAGCAGTTCTCTAGCGGGGAACACAGATACGCAGTATTTT,CASSSLAGNTDTQYF
TRBJ1-5,TRBV20-1,TRBD1,few,TGCAGTGCCGTGGGACAGGGAAATCAGCCCCAGCATTTT,CSAVGQGNQPQHF
TRBJ1-5,TRBV2,TRBD1,many,TGTGCCAGCAGTGAACAGACAGGGGCAAATCAGCCCCAGCATTTT,CASSEQTGANQPQHF
TRBJ1-4,TRBV5-1,NA,many,TGCGCCAGCAGCCAGGAACAGGGAGCAGAACTGTTTTTT,CASSQEQGAELFF
TRBJ2-1,TRBV20-1,TRBD2,NA,TGCAGTGCTCTTGAAGGGACTAGCGGGAGTGGTGAGCAGTTCTTC,CSALEGTSGSGEQFF
TRBJ1-2,TRBV6-1,TRBD1,few,TGTGCCAGCAGGCGTCCGGGACAGGGTGTCTATGGCTACACCTTC,CASRRPGQGVYGYTF
TRBJ2-3,TRBV7-2,TRBD2,many,TGTGCCAGCAGCGTAAGCGGACGGTTCGCTAGCGGGAGGGCAGATACGCAGTATTTT,CASSVSGRFASGRADTQYF
TRBJ2-7,TRBV30,TRBD1,many,TGTGCCTGGAGGCGGGACAGGGGTTCCTACGAGCAGTACTTC,CAWRRDRGSYEQYF
TRBJ2-7,TRBV28,TRBD1,many,TGTGCCAGCGAGGGGGCAGGGAAGGTCTACGAGCAGTACTTC,CASEGAGKVYEQYF
TRBJ1-4,TRBV18,NA,many,TGTGCCAGCTCACCTCAGGGAAATGAAAAACTGTTTTTT,CASSPQGNEKLFF
TRBJ1-1,TRBV27,NA,once,TGTGCCAGCAGTCCCTTTGGGAACACTGAAGCTTTCTTT,CASSPFGNTEAFF
TRBJ2-7,TRBV6-2/TRBV6-3,NA,few,TGTGCCAGCAGTTTCACTTTTGGGAAGGGAATACCCTACGAGCAGTACTTC,CASSFTFGKGIPYEQYF
TRBJ2-2,TRBV14,TRBD2,NA,TGTGCCAGCAGCCCGACTAGCGGACTGAACACCGGGGAGCTGTTTTTT,CASSPTSGLNTGELFF
TRBJ2-7,TRBV20-1,NA,many,TGCAGTGCTAGAGATCTCATACAGTTCCCCTACGAGCAGTACTTC,CSARDLIQFPYEQYF
TRBJ2-1,TRBV11-2,NA,few,TGTGCCAGCAGCTTAGTAGGGGGAGGGCCTCAGGCCTACAATGAGCAGTTCTTC,CASSLVGGGPQAYNEQFF
TRBJ2-7,TRBV10-3,NA,many,TGTGCCATCAGTGAGCCGACCCTTACCTACGAGCAGTACTTC,CAISEPTLTYEQYF
TRBJ1-6,TRBV12-3/TRBV12-4,TRBD1,many,TGTGCCAGCAGTCACAACCGGGACAGGTTCTCACCCCTCCACTTT,CASSHNRDRFSPLHF
TRBJ2-7,TRBV28,TRBD1,many,TGTGCCAGCAGTGAGGGACAGGATCGAAAGCAGTACTTC,CASSEGQDRKQYF
TRBJ1-1,TRBV19,TRBD1,NA,TGTGCCAGTAGTATAGATTCCCCTGGACAGGGGAATGAAGCTTTCTTT,CASSIDSPGQGNEAFF
TRBJ2-7,TRBV7-9,NA,NA,TGTGCCAGCAGCTTAACGGAGGCAGGTTGGGAGCAGTACTTC,CASSLTEAGWEQYF
TRBJ2-3,TRBV4-3,TRBD1,many,TGCGCCAGCAGCCAAACTGGACAGGTCACAGATACGCAGTATTTT,CASSQTGQVTDTQYF
TRBJ1-1,TRBV20-1,NA,many,TGCAGTGCTAGTCGGGGCCGGGGGGGCCTACGAGCTTTCTTT,CSASRGRGGLRAFF
TRBJ2-1,TRBV30,NA,few,TGTGCCTTTGGACGTGGGGGGCCTTACGTCCAGCAGTTCTTC,CAFGRGGPYVQQFF
TRBJ2-5,TRBV20-1,TRBD2,many,TGCAGTGCTAGAGTTGGCGGGAGGGAAGAGACCCAGTACTTC,CSARVGGREETQYF
TRBJ2-7,TRBV6-1,TRBD1,few,TGTGCCAGCAGCTCCCGGGACAGGGGTATGAACGAGCAGTACTTC,CASSSRDRGMNEQYF
TRBJ2-2,TRBV29-1,NA,few,TGCAGCCCCGAGAGTTACACCGGGGAGCTGTTTTTT,CSPESYTGELFF
TRBJ2-1,TRBV24-1,NA,NA,TGTGCCACCAGTGATTGGCCGGGGCCCCTTTCGGTGGATGAGCAGTTCTTC,CATSDWPGPLSVDEQFF
TRBJ1-1,TRBV20-1,TRBD1,few,TGCAGTGCTAGCTCCGGACAGGTTGGGACTGAAGCTTTCTTT,CSASSGQVGTEAFF
TRBJ2-2,TRBV24-1,TRBD1,NA,TGTGCCACCAGTGATCGGCCCGGGACAGGGACGACCGGGGAGCTGTTTTTT,CATSDRPGTGTTGELFF
TRBJ1-1,TRBV6-1,NA,many,TGTGCCAGCAGACCCCGGGAGGGAGAGATGAACACTGAAGCTTTCTTT,CASRPREGEMNTEAFF
TRBJ2-5,TRBV18,TRBD1,many,TGTGCCAGCTCGTCACAGGGGGCATGGGAGACCCAGTACTTC,CASSSQGAWETQYF
TRBJ2-5,TRBV4-1,NA,NA,TGCGCCAGCAGCCAAGATTGGGCAGGGTGGGGGCAAGAGACCCAGTACTTC,CASSQDWAGWGQETQYF
TRBJ2-2,TRBV19,TRBD1,NA,TGTGCCAGTAGGGTGGGACAGGGCAACACCGGGGAGCTGTTTTTT,CASRVGQGNTGELFF
TRBJ1-1,TRBV7-2,NA,few,TGTGCCAGCAGTTACTCATCAGAGAAGGTAACTGAAGCTTTCTTT,CASSYSSEKVTEAFF